Below, one TCR beta chain is given with its context. What it recognizes is unknown. Germline CDR1 reads SGHRS; CDR2 reads YFSETQ. The CDR3 contains 14 residues. Trimming took off 4 bases at V and 2 bases at J, with 10 bases between the two ends. This sample stems from a study of shared clonotypes between healthy human individuals. General study results and limits: Compared with memory subsets, naive subsets generally had larger estimated richness. Relative to clonotypes present in all four donors, those not shared had lower generation probabilities.

This table comes from immunoSEQ multiplex PCR, and its TCRdb copy is limited to in-frame clones, with some not included. The data show 850,000 to 1,200,000 clones, around 76% seen once. The rearrangement joins TRBV5-1 to TRBJ2-1; D remains ambiguous. This TCR was sampled from a man younger than 35 in good health. The specimen sequenced was memory CD4+ T cells sorted from blood. Subset described: CD45RA-negative fraction. The CDR3 coding sequence is TGCGCCAGCAGCCTCTATGGGCCCTACAATGAGCAGTTCTTC. Translation: CASSLYGPYNEQFF. The full variable domain, its missing parts supplied by reference TRBV5-1 and TRBJ2-1, is KAGVTQTPRYLIKTRGQQVTLSCSPISGHRSVSWYQQTPGQGLQFLFEYFSETQRNKGNFPGRFSGRQFSNSRSEMNVSTLELGDSALYLCASSLYGPYNEQFFGPGTRLTVL.